This TCR beta chain came from a study of T cells and Merkel cell carcinoma outcomes. The repertoire was sequenced with immunoSEQ multiplex PCR; TCRdb's copy has only in-frame clones and lacks some. This table holds roughly 11,000 clones, about 95% found once. CDR3 size: 15 residues. Trimming took 3 bases from V and 5 from J; bases not matched to a gene: 4. The V gene's germline CDR1 is MDHEN and CDR2 SYDVKM. The receptor's source is a human donor with Merkel cell carcinoma. Sequencing was carried out using tumor tissue from Merkel cell carcinoma. The chain links TRBV28 to TRBJ2-1; 10 nucleotides align to TRBD2. Written as DNA, the CDR3 is TGTGCCAGCAGTTTCCCTGGACTAGCGGACAATGAGCAGTTCTTC. As protein: CASSFPGLADNEQFF.